A selection of T cell receptor beta chains follows, all from one sample in a study of cytomegalovirus exposure and HLA in healthy donors. This table comes from immunoSEQ multiplex PCR, and its TCRdb copy is limited to in-frame clones, with some not included. Of 150,000 to 200,000 clones listed, about 80% were seen once; the top ten hold around 2%. Sequenced sample: PBMCs. These receptors were taken from a young woman in good health and CMV-seropositive. Each CDR3 is given with its conserved first and last residue. The order of the fields is CDR3 length, D gene, V gene, clone size, J gene, CDR3 DNA, CDR3 protein. D genes are given only for firm matches. Clone size is given for some rows only: seen once, a few or many times, or a class if the clone is expanded.

14	-	TRBV5-1	-	TRBJ1-1	TGCGCCAGCAAAATAACAGCGGCGAACACTGAAGCTTTCTTT	CASKITAANTEAFF
16	TRBD1	TRBV19	-	TRBJ1-3	TGTGCCAGTAGTACACAAGGACAGGGGGCTGGAAACACCATATATTTT	CASSTQGQGAGNTIYF
10	-	TRBV21-1	-	TRBJ1-1	TGTGCCAAGGGGGACACTGAAGCTTTCTTT	CAKGDTEAFF
14	-	TRBV11-2	-	TRBJ2-1	TGTGCCAGCAGCTTAGGGGTCCTGACGGGTGAGCAGTTCTTC	CASSLGVLTGEQFF
15	-	TRBV2	once	TRBJ2-3	TGTGCCAGCAAGCTCCGAGCCGGGGTATCAGATACGCAGTATTTT	CASKLRAGVSDTQYF
15	-	TRBV9	-	TRBJ2-1	TGTGCCAGCAGCGTAGGAGATCGGGACTTTGGTGAGCAGTTCTTC	CASSVGDRDFGEQFF
15	TRBD2	TRBV7-3	-	TRBJ2-2	TGTGCCAGCAGCCGAGCGGGGGGGCCTACCGGGGAGCTGTTTTTT	CASSRAGGPTGELFF
16	-	TRBV6-1	few	TRBJ2-5	TGTGCCAGCAGTGCCCCTTCGGGTCCCCAACAAGAGACCCAGTACTTC	CASSAPSGPQQETQYF
13	-	TRBV28	-	TRBJ1-2	TGTGCCAGCAGTTTGTTGGCAGGGGCCGGCTACACCTTC	CASSLLAGAGYTF
14	-	TRBV28	once	TRBJ2-1	TGTGCCAGCAGCCGCCCGGCGGGGTACAATGAGCAGTTCTTC	CASSRPAGYNEQFF
15	TRBD2	TRBV7-2	-	TRBJ2-3	TGTGCCAGCAGCACAGCTAGCGGGGGGGTAAATACGCAGTATTTT	CASSTASGGVNTQYF
15	TRBD1	TRBV6-1	-	TRBJ1-1	TGTGCCAGCAGTGCCCAGGGGGCTGGGAACACTGAAGCTTTCTTT	CASSAQGAGNTEAFF
17	TRBD1	TRBV11-2	-	TRBJ2-5	TGTGCCAGCAGCTTAGGCTATGGACAGGGGGGGAGAGAGACCCAGTACTTC	CASSLGYGQGGRETQYF
14	-	TRBV6-5	-	TRBJ2-2	TGTGCCAGCAGTCAGCATACAGGCACCGGGGAGCTGTTTTTT	CASSQHTGTGELFF
17	-	TRBV4-1	-	TRBJ1-6	TGCGCCAGCAGCCGTACCCTCCTACAGGGTGGAAATTCACCCCTCCACTTT	CASSRTLLQGGNSPLHF
13	-	TRBV6-5	-	TRBJ1-2	TGTGCCAGCAGTTACGAGGCTCTCTATGGCTACACCTTC	CASSYEALYGYTF
11	-	TRBV15	few	TRBJ2-1	TGTGCCACCAGTAGGGGGGGTGAGCAGTTCTTC	CATSRGGEQFF
13	-	TRBV13	-	TRBJ2-7	TGTGCCAGCAGACCAGGGTTCTCCTACGAGCAGTACTTT	CASRPGFSYEQYF
19	TRBD2	TRBV4-2	-	TRBJ2-1	TGTGCCAGCAGCCACACCTATAGGGTGGGTCTAGCGGGGTCCGGAGAGCAGTTCTTC	CASSHTYRVGLAGSGEQFF
17	-	TRBV18	-	TRBJ2-1	TGTGCCAGCTCACCACTCCCCCGGGACACTTTCTACAATGAGCAGTTCTTC	CASSPLPRDTFYNEQFF
17	-	TRBV9	-	TRBJ1-1	TGTGCCAGCAGCGCTCGGGGAGGGTACGGGAGAGGCACTGAAGCTTTCTTT	CASSARGGYGRGTEAFF
14	-	TRBV11-2	-	TRBJ1-1	TGTGCCAGCAGGGGCGTGAAAAAGGACACTGAAGCTTTCTTT	CASRGVKKDTEAFF
12	TRBD1	TRBV30	-	TRBJ2-3	TGTGCCTGGGGACAGGGAAGAGATACGCAGTATTTT	CAWGQGRDTQYF
12	-	TRBV25-1	once	TRBJ1-2	TGTGCCAGCAGTGATCAAGGGGCTGGCTACACCTTC	CASSDQGAGYTF
15	-	TRBV9	-	TRBJ2-5	TGTGCCAGCAGCGCTGGAGCCTTTGACGGAGAGACCCAGTACTTC	CASSAGAFDGETQYF
13	-	TRBV7-9	-	TRBJ1-1	TGTGCCAGCAGCTCTGGACAGAGCACTGAAGCTTTCTTT	CASSSGQSTEAFF
15	-	TRBV28	-	TRBJ1-2	TGTGCCAGCAGTACCCGACAGGATTCTGACTATGGCTACACCTTC	CASSTRQDSDYGYTF
15	TRBD1	TRBV15	-	TRBJ2-3	TGTGCCACCAGCAGAGAAGACAGGGGATCAGATACGCAGTATTTT	CATSREDRGSDTQYF
22	TRBD1	TRBV10-3	-	TRBJ1-1	TGTGCCATCAGTGGGGGGCAGAGGACCGGGACAGGGGAGGATGGGGTCAACACTGAAGCTTTCTTT	CAISGGQRTGTGEDGVNTEAFF
14	TRBD1	TRBV6-1	-	TRBJ2-3	TGTGCCAGCAGTGGGGGACAGCACACAGATACGCAGTATTTT	CASSGGQHTDTQYF
15	-	TRBV10-3	-	TRBJ1-2	TGTGCCATCAGTGAGCCCCGCTTAGCTAACTATGGCTACACCTTC	CAISEPRLANYGYTF
13	-	TRBV7-7	-	TRBJ1-3	TGTGCTAGCAGCTTACGTCAGGGAAACACCATATATTTT	CASSLRQGNTIYF
17	TRBD1	TRBV28	-	TRBJ2-6	TGTGCCAGCAGGGAGACAGGGCTCAACTCTGGGGCCAACGTCCTGACTTTC	CASRETGLNSGANVLTF
14	-	TRBV29-1	few	TRBJ1-1	TGCAGCGTTGAGAGAGGGATTATGAACACTGAAGCTTTCTTT	CSVERGIMNTEAFF
14	-	TRBV6-5	-	TRBJ2-2	TGTGCCAGCAGTTTGGGGTACGGGGCCGGGGAGCTGTTTTTT	CASSLGYGAGELFF
15	TRBD1	TRBV30	-	TRBJ1-1	TGTGCCTGGAGTGCGTCGGACAGGGAGGTCGCTGAAGCTTTCTTT	CAWSASDREVAEAFF
18	-	TRBV10-2	-	TRBJ1-3	TGCGCCAGCAGTGAGTCACTTGCAGTTTCTAGCTCTGGAAACACCATATATTTT	CASSESLAVSSSGNTIYF
15	-	TRBV11-3	-	TRBJ1-6	TGTGCCAGCAGACGGGGGGACGCCTATAATTCACCCCTCCACTTT	CASRRGDAYNSPLHF
16	-	TRBV5-5	-	TRBJ1-6	TGTGCCAGCAGCCCTCGGGGTCGGATTATTGATTCACCCCTCCACTTT	CASSPRGRIIDSPLHF
18	TRBD1	TRBV28	-	TRBJ1-1	TGTGCCAGCAGTGGACAGGGGAACTCCCCCCGAAAGAACACTGAAGCTTTCTTT	CASSGQGNSPRKNTEAFF
16	-	TRBV28	-	TRBJ2-2	TGTGCCAGCAGTACCCGGACTGTTGGATCCCCCGGGGAGCTGTTTTTT	CASSTRTVGSPGELFF
14	TRBD1	TRBV6-5	once	TRBJ2-1	TGTGCCAGCAGTTACAACAGGGGTAACAATGAGCAGTTCTTC	CASSYNRGNNEQFF
15	-	TRBV7-9	-	TRBJ2-3	TGTGCCAGCAGCCCTACGGGGTCCTTAGGGGATACGCAGTATTTT	CASSPTGSLGDTQYF
15	TRBD1	TRBV5-4	-	TRBJ1-1	TGTGCCAGCAGCTTGGTCCAGGGGGCTCCCACTGAAGCTTTCTTT	CASSLVQGAPTEAFF
15	-	TRBV19	few	TRBJ1-5	TGTGCCAGTCTTAGTCGCGTATCGGGGGATCAGCCCCAGCATTTT	CASLSRVSGDQPQHF
13	-	TRBV2	-	TRBJ1-2	TGTGCCAGCAGTGTCCAGGTCGCACATGGCTACACCTTC	CASSVQVAHGYTF
16	TRBD2	TRBV7-2	few	TRBJ2-2	TGTGCCAGCAGCCTCTCCGGGGGGGGCCGAACCGGGGAGCTGTTTTTT	CASSLSGGGRTGELFF